The clone carrying this T cell receptor beta chain is deemed medium-sized. The antigen remains unidentified. J lost 8 bases, V lost 3 bases, and 10 bases had no gene match. This CDR3 region has 15 residues. Per the germline V gene, CDR1 is SGHTA and CDR2 is FQGNSA. The entry originates in a study of HIV-infected patients and healthy controls. Study-wide results and caveats: Apparent post-therapy Gini recovery among HIV-infected patients was not reproduced with size-matched repertoires.

500 ng RNA was reverse transcribed with alpha and beta constant-region primers. Alpha and beta chain libraries were made separately by chain-specific third strand synthesis with multiplexing indices. All rearrangements within a chain used one primer pair; cDNA molecules carried barcodes. A 12-nucleotide barcode per molecule came from two concatenated random hexamers added pre-amplification. TCRdb independently ran MiXCR on the 5' RACE reads; one entry per CDR3 protein. Of about 18,000 distinct CDR3 sequences in the sample, about a tenth were seen once. All unsorted peripheral T cells were captured because whole blood was used without fractionation. The RNA source was an approximately 2.6 ml peripheral blood draw.

This receptor was taken from an adult in good health. The sequenced sample was blood. The chain has TRBV7-2 and TRBJ2-3, with 8 bases fitting TRBD2. CDR3 nucleotides: TGTGCCAGCAGCTTCAGCGGGAGTATTCCTGGTACGCAGTATTTT. It specifies CASSFSGSIPGTQYF.